Listed here is a single T cell receptor (beta chain). The antigen is undetermined. Between the trimmed V and J ends, which lost 1 base and 6 bases, there was a span of 3 bases. The CDR3 consists of 12 residues. Germline CDR1 reads MGHRA; CDR2 reads YSYEKL. These data come from a study of identifying expanded T cells in peripheral blood. Study findings and constraints: Variance in clone template counts between two-week samples significantly increased with total template count across all healthy donors. Over around two and four weeks, about 17 and 20 clones changed, versus 1.2 between replicates.

Libraries were prepared by immunoSEQ multiplex PCR; TCRdb keeps only in-frame clonotypes and omits some of them. The sample lists approximately 97,000 clones, approximately 90% occurring once. Collection occurred without any documented infections or immune events in donors. The sample comprised blood. The chain couples TRBV4-1 to TRBJ2-2, with D uncertain. The sequence was obtained from a person between 18 and 70 years old in good health. CDR3 in DNA: TGCGCCAGCAGCCAAGTAGCCGGGGAGCTGTTTTTT. Translated, it gives CASSQVAGELFF.